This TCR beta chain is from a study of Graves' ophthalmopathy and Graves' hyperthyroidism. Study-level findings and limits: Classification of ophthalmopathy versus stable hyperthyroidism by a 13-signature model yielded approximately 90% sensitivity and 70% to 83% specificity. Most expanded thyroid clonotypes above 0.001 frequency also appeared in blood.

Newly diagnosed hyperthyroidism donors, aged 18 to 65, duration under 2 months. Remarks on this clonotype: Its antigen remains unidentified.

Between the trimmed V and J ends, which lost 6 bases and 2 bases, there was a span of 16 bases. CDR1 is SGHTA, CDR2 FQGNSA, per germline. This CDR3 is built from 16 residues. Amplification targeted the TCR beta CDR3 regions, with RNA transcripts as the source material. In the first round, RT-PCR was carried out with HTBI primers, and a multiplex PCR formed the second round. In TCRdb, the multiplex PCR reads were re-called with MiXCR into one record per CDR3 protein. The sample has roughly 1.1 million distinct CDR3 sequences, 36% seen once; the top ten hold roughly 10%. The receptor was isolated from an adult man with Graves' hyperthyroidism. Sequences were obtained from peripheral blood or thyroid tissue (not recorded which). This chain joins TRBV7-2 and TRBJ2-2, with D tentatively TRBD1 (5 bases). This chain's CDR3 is CASRIVGAGNTGELFF. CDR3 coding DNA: TGTGCCAGCAGGATCGTTGGGGCTGGAAACACCGGGGAGCTGTTTTTT.